This TCR beta chain was captured by sequencing in a study of T cell responses to AZD1222 COVID-19 vaccine. Sequencing used immunoSEQ multiplex PCR; TCRdb keeps in-frame clones, though not all of them. Counted here are some 130,000 clones, around nine tenths occurring once; the ten biggest clones make up 5% to 7.5%. Sequencing used peripheral blood, obtained on day 0 of AZD1222 vaccination. This sequence was found in an adult in good health.

In DNA, the CDR3 is TGCGCCAGCAGCCACATGGACAGGGAAGAGACCCAGTACTTC. It yields the protein CASSHMDREETQYF. The chain is built from TRBV5-1 and TRBJ2-5, with TRBD1 identical over 8 bases. CDR3 length: 14 residues. Germline CDR1 reads SGHRS; CDR2 reads YFSETQ. V gave up 4 bases and J gave up 3 bases; unmatched junction bases: 5.